Sequencing of this TCR beta chain was carried out in a study of blood T cell repertoires in COVID-19. The CDR3 has 15 amino acids. V trimming: 5 bases; J trimming: 3 bases; junction bases outside the gene matches: 5. CDR1 is MNHNY, CDR2 SVGAGI, per germline (reference sequence). The data were produced by immunoSEQ multiplex PCR, yet TCRdb's version contains in-frame clones alone and is incomplete. The sample contains 350,000 to 450,000 clones, 87% of which appear only once. The chain joins TRBV6-6 to TRBJ2-1; 9 bases align to TRBD2. Sequenced: peripheral blood. The receptor's source is a woman in her sixties or seventies with COVID-19, enrolled during active disease. The CDR3 region is CASSTTAGGYNEQFF. The DNA of the CDR3 is TGTGCCAGCAGTACCACAGCGGGGGGCTACAATGAGCAGTTCTTC.